The TCR beta chain described here comes from a study of PD-L1 blockade in urothelial cancer. V shed 7 bases, J shed 5 bases, and the junction held 10 bases outside the gene matches. The germline gives CDR1 MNHNY, CDR2 SVGAGI (reference sequence). The CDR3 runs 15 residues. Here immunoSEQ multiplex PCR was the method, and the copy in TCRdb shows in-frame clones only, minus some. The sample carries 90,000 to 120,000 clones, under 85% recorded once. The TCR sequence derives from a man in his fifties with urothelial cancer. This chain uses TRBV6-6 with TRBJ2-2, with 7 bases lining up with TRBD2. The specimen comprised PBMCs, sampled around atezolizumab (anti-PD-L1) treatment. The CDR3: CASKVGRAETGELFF. The CDR3 nucleotides read TGTGCCAGCAAGGTTGGGAGGGCCGAGACCGGGGAGCTGTTTTTT.